These T cell receptor beta chains were read from a single sample in a study of blood T cell repertoires in COVID-19. Libraries were prepared by immunoSEQ multiplex PCR; TCRdb keeps only in-frame clonotypes and omits some of them. The profile shows 30,000 or so clones, about 89% of them singletons. Sequencing used peripheral blood. These receptors originate from a human donor with active COVID-19. The donor label of this sample is uncertain. Both conserved end residues are part of each CDR3. The order of the fields is V gene, D gene, clone size, J gene, CDR3 length, CDR3 protein, CDR3 DNA. The D gene is left open where the match is weak. Rows give clone size only sometimes, using once, few, many, or a class for an expanded clone.

TRBV27,TRBD1,-,TRBJ1-6,16,CASSLGQGVSNSPLHF,TGTGCCAGCAGTTTGGGACAGGGGGTATCTAATTCACCCCTCCACTTT
TRBV3-1/TRBV3-2,-,-,TRBJ1-5,15,CASSQSEGINQPQHF,TGTGCCAGCAGCCAATCGGAGGGGATCAATCAGCCCCAGCATTTT
TRBV11-2,-,-,TRBJ2-5,13,CASSLGEKETQYF,TGTGCCAGCAGCTTAGGGGAGAAAGAGACCCAGTACTTC
TRBV7-2,-,-,TRBJ1-2,15,CASSSQSSMGGGYTF,TGTGCCAGCAGCTCCCAATCCTCAATGGGGGGAGGCTACACCTTC
TRBV21-1,-,once,TRBJ2-3,15,CANRGLAGVTDTQYF,TGTGCCAACAGGGGACTAGCGGGAGTCACAGATACGCAGTATTTT
TRBV5-4,TRBD1,-,TRBJ1-2,16,CASSSYPGQGAVGYTF,TGTGCCAGCAGCTCTTATCCGGGACAGGGGGCTGTTGGCTACACCTTC
TRBV11-2,TRBD1,-,TRBJ2-4,15,CASSPDRVLVNIQYF,TGTGCCAGCAGCCCGGACAGGGTACTAGTAAACATTCAGTACTTC
TRBV7-3,TRBD2,-,TRBJ2-3,14,CASSLAGGTDTQYF,TGTGCCAGCAGTCTAGCGGGGGGAACAGATACGCAGTATTTT
TRBV11-2,TRBD2,-,TRBJ2-1,17,CASSLTLAGTTYNEQFF,TGTGCCAGCAGCTTAACGCTAGCGGGGACCACCTACAATGAGCAGTTCTTC
TRBV6-5,TRBD1,-,TRBJ2-7,15,CASSYSSGGSYEQYF,TGTGCCAGCAGTTACTCGTCAGGGGGCTCCTACGAGCAGTACTTC
TRBV5-1,TRBD1,-,TRBJ1-6,16,CASSLGTGARNSPLHF,TGCGCCAGCAGCTTGGGGACAGGGGCTAGGAATTCACCCCTCCACTTT
TRBV10-3,TRBD2,-,TRBJ2-1,14,CAMRSSGSGDEQFF,TGTGCCATGCGCTCTAGCGGGAGTGGGGATGAGCAGTTCTTC
TRBV3-1/TRBV3-2,-,-,TRBJ2-1,15,CASSQEAIPYNEQFF,TGTGCCAGCAGCCAAGAGGCCATCCCCTACAATGAGCAGTTCTTC
TRBV28,-,-,TRBJ1-3,15,CASSFQGGSGNTIYF,TGTGCCAGCAGTTTTCAGGGCGGCTCTGGAAACACCATATATTTT
TRBV4-1,TRBD1,-,TRBJ1-1,15,CASSQQDRPNTEAFF,TGCGCCAGCAGCCAACAGGACAGGCCGAACACTGAAGCTTTCTTT
TRBV7-7,TRBD1,-,TRBJ2-2,16,CASSPQTGFNTGELFF,TGTGCCAGCAGCCCCCAGACAGGGTTCAACACCGGGGAGCTGTTTTTT
TRBV9,TRBD2,-,TRBJ2-3,14,CASQAGGRTDTQYF,TGTGCCAGCCAAGCGGGGGGGCGGACAGATACGCAGTATTTT